A selection of T cell receptor beta chains follows, all from one sample in a study of blood T cell repertoires in COVID-19. Sequenced by immunoSEQ multiplex PCR; TCRdb stores in-frame clones only, minus some. The data contain 30,000 to 35,000 clones, 75% to 90% of them seen just once; the ten biggest clones take up roughly 15%. The specimen sequenced was peripheral blood. Receptor source: a human donor with acute or convalescent COVID-19. The donor label of this sample is uncertain. The CDR3 runs from the conserved cysteine through the conserved F or W. The D gene is left open where the match is weak. Part of the rows lack a size; the others show once, few, many or a class for expanded clones.

TRBV19	TRBD2	TRBJ2-7	-	TGTGCCAGTAGTCCCCCCAGGACTAGTAGCTCCTACGAGCAGTACTTC	CASSPPRTSSSYEQYF
TRBV6-5	-	TRBJ1-6	-	TGTGCCAGCAGTCGGTTCAGGGAAAGGAATTCACCCCTCCACTTT	CASSRFRERNSPLHF
TRBV6-6	-	TRBJ1-1	-	TGTGCCAGCAGTTATCCGACAGGAATGGGCGCGGCTGAAGCTTTCTTT	CASSYPTGMGAAEAFF
TRBV14	-	TRBJ1-3	-	TGTGCCAGCAGCCCCTCCAGGGGCTACTCTGGAAACACCATATATTTT	CASSPSRGYSGNTIYF
TRBV20-1	TRBD1	TRBJ1-1	-	TGCAGTGCTGACAGGGGCACTGAAGCTTTCTTT	CSADRGTEAFF
TRBV14	-	TRBJ2-1	-	TGTGCCAGCAGCCTTAACAGGGCTGGTGAGCAGTTCTTC	CASSLNRAGEQFF
TRBV5-6	TRBD2	TRBJ2-4	-	TGTGCCAGCAGCGAGCGGACTAGCGGGAAGGGAGCCAAAAACATTCAGTACTTC	CASSERTSGKGAKNIQYF
TRBV11-1	-	TRBJ1-2	-	TGTGCCAGCAGCTTAACTCCAGGGGACTATGGCTACACCTTC	CASSLTPGDYGYTF
TRBV19	-	TRBJ2-3	-	TGTGCCAGTACCCTCCTCGGGACAGATACGCAGTATTTT	CASTLLGTDTQYF
TRBV30	-	TRBJ2-1	-	TGTGCCTGGAGTGTATTCGGGATTGGCAATGAGCAGTTCTTC	CAWSVFGIGNEQFF
TRBV10-3	TRBD2	TRBJ2-3	-	TGTGCCAGCTCCCCGGAGCGGGGGGTAGATACGCAGTATTTT	CASSPERGVDTQYF
TRBV9	TRBD1	TRBJ1-6	-	TGTGCCAGCAGCTCACCCGGGACAGGGTTACATTCACCCCTCCACTTT	CASSSPGTGLHSPLHF
TRBV11-3	TRBD2	TRBJ2-3	-	TGTGCCAGCAGCTTAATGGGGGGGGATACGCAGTATTTT	CASSLMGGDTQYF
TRBV6-1	TRBD1	TRBJ1-4	-	TGTGCCAGCAGTGAAACTCCGGGACAGGGGAATGAAAAACTGTTTTTT	CASSETPGQGNEKLFF
TRBV27	-	TRBJ1-1	-	TGTGCCAGCAGTTGGGGGGGAGTTCGGACTGAAGCTTTCTTT	CASSWGGVRTEAFF
TRBV2	-	TRBJ2-7	-	TGTGCCTCCCGGCGGGGACAGTCAAGCTCCTACGAGCAGTACTTC	CASRRGQSSSYEQYF
TRBV4-1	-	TRBJ2-3	-	TGCGCCAGCAGCCAAAACGCCCCGGGTCCAGATACGCAGTATTTT	CASSQNAPGPDTQYF
TRBV3-1/TRBV3-2	TRBD2	TRBJ2-7	-	TGTGCCAGCAGCCAAGGCGCAGGACTAGCGGGAGAGCAGTACTTC	CASSQGAGLAGEQYF
TRBV30	-	TRBJ1-2	-	TGTGCCTGGTCTGCGGGGGACTGGGGCTACACCTTC	CAWSAGDWGYTF
TRBV5-6	-	TRBJ1-2	-	TGTGCCAGCAGCCCGACGGGAGCCTATGGCTACACCTTC	CASSPTGAYGYTF
TRBV9	TRBD1	TRBJ1-1	-	TGTGCCAGCAGCGTAGGGGCAGGGGGCGCGGGTAGGGAAGCTTTCTTT	CASSVGAGGAGREAFF
TRBV2	TRBD2	TRBJ2-2	-	TGTGCCAGCAGTAGGGAAGCGCTAGCGGTAAACACCGGGGAGCTGTTTTTT	CASSREALAVNTGELFF
TRBV19	TRBD2	TRBJ2-5	-	TGTGCCAGTAGTACTTCTAGCGGCCCCCAAGAGACCCAGTACTTC	CASSTSSGPQETQYF
TRBV5-1	TRBD1	TRBJ2-5	-	TGCGCCAGCAGCTTTACACAGGGGGCAGAGACCCAGTACTTC	CASSFTQGAETQYF
TRBV28	-	TRBJ1-5	-	TGTGCCAGCAGGGGGGCAGAGGGGACCGTGCAGCCCCAGCATTTT	CASRGAEGTVQPQHF
TRBV28	TRBD1	TRBJ2-7	-	TGTGCCAGCAGGGTAGACAGGGATGAGCAGTACTTC	CASRVDRDEQYF
TRBV7-2	TRBD1	TRBJ2-7	-	TGTGCCAGCAGCTACCGGCAGGGGGAGTGGGAGCAGTACTTC	CASSYRQGEWEQYF
TRBV4-3	TRBD1	TRBJ2-1	-	TGCGCCAGCAGCCAAGAGGACAGGGATTTCAATGAGCAGTTCTTC	CASSQEDRDFNEQFF
TRBV19	-	TRBJ1-2	-	TGTGCCAGTAGTATACAGAGGGATTCCTATGGCTACACCTTC	CASSIQRDSYGYTF
TRBV15	TRBD2	TRBJ2-1	-	TGTGCCACCAGCAGAGATCGGTACAGCGGGGTCAATGAGCAGTTCTTC	CATSRDRYSGVNEQFF
TRBV24-1	TRBD1	TRBJ1-1	-	TGTGCCACCAGTGATCTACCGGGACAGGAAGCTTTCTTT	CATSDLPGQEAFF
TRBV6-6	TRBD1	TRBJ1-2	-	TGTGCCAGCGGGGGGACAGCCCTTCAGGGCTACACCTTC	CASGGTALQGYTF
TRBV28	-	TRBJ1-2	-	TGTGCCAGCAGCTTCGGGAGCTATGGCTACACCTTC	CASSFGSYGYTF
TRBV23-1	-	TRBJ1-2	-	TGCGCCAGCAGTGCCCGGGACTATGGCTACACCTTC	CASSARDYGYTF
TRBV5-1	-	TRBJ2-3	once	TGCGCCAGCAGCCCGGGAGAGGTGGCACGCGATACGCAGTATTTT	CASSPGEVARDTQYF